The 27 T cell receptor beta chains below were found in one sample sequenced in a study of cytomegalovirus exposure and HLA in healthy donors (dated by TCRdb to 2016 to 2017). The library was generated by the immunoSEQ multiplex PCR assay. A mixture of 60 forward primers for TCR Vbeta segments and 13 reverse primers for TCR Jbeta segments was used in the multiplex PCR. TCRdb's version of the immuneACCESS table is confined to in-frame rearrangements and falls short of the full clone set. An unresolved V gene accounts for under half of the shortfall where checked; the remainder is of unknown origin. The sample data list over 110,000 clones, and 80% of these were observed just once. The top ten clonotypes cover around 4.3% of the sample. Material: PBMCs. Every receptor here comes from a man aged 40-50 years in good health and CMV-seronegative.

The V and J genes are TRBV29-1 and TRBJ2-1, with 7 bases lining up with TRBD1. Per germline, CDR1 SQVTM and CDR2 ANQGSEA. Germline trimming cut 6 bases from V and 6 bases from J; bases unmatched to any gene: 5. The CDR3 sequence is 12 residues long. DNA of the CDR3: TGCAGCGTCCGGGACAGTCTCAATGAGCAGTTCTTC. The encoded protein is CSVRDSLNEQFF.

The chain combines TRBV27 with TRBJ1-3; D is undetermined. The V end was cut by 8 bases, the J end by 1 base, with 12 bases between. Germline CDR1 and CDR2: MNHEY and SMNVEV (reference sequence). This CDR3 has 14 residues. CDR3 bases: TGTGCCAGCGCCGCCGCGGGGTCTGGAAACACCATATATTTT. It translates to CASAAAGSGNTIYF.

This clone has a single count. J is TRBJ1-1 and V is TRBV30, with 8 bases fitting TRBD1. This CDR3 has 14 residues. In germline, CDR1 is GTSNPN, CDR2 SVGIG (reference sequence). J lost 7 bases, V lost 1 base, and 8 bases had no gene match. CDR3: CAWSETGERDEAFF. As DNA, the CDR3 is TGTGCCTGGAGTGAGACAGGGGAACGGGATGAAGCTTTCTTT.

The V call is TRBV15, the J call TRBJ2-4; TRBD1 is a possible D gene (5 bases). CDR1 is LNHNV and CDR2 is YYDKDF in the germline V gene (reference sequence). The CDR3 has 15 residues. V shed 0 bases and J shed 6 bases, with 12 bases lying between them. CDR3 nucleotide sequence: TGTGCCACCAGCAGAGAGGTGCAGGGTGGAAACATTCAGTACTTC. The encoded protein is CATSREVQGGNIQYF. Based on the CDR3 plus reference TRBV15 and TRBJ2-4, the full variable domain is DAMVIQNPRYQVTQFGKPVTLSCSQTLNHNVMYWYQQKSSQAPKLLFHYYDKDFNNEADTPDNFQSRRPNTSFCFLDIRSPGLGDTAMYLCATSREVQGGNIQYFGAGTRLSVL.

This clone was observed a single time. The CDR3 loop reads CASSVEGRGRTDTQYF. CDR3 nucleotide sequence: TGTGCCAGCAGCGTAGAGGGGCGGGGGAGAACAGATACGCAGTATTTT. The chain recombines TRBV9 with TRBJ2-3; TRBD2 aligns across 7 bases. The V and J ends lost 0 bases and 3 bases, in that order; junction bases with no gene match: 7. Germline CDR1 reads SGDLS; CDR2 reads YYNGEE. This CDR3 is 16 amino acids long.

This chain connects TRBV6-9 to TRBJ1-2; D is possibly TRBD1 (6 bases). Germline assignment: CDR1 MNHGY and CDR2 SVAAGI. The V gene lost 11 bases and the J gene lost 4 bases, with 11 bases spanning the gap. CDR3 length equals 11 residues. DNA of the CDR3: TGTGCCCCCAGACAGGTCTATGGCTACACCTTC. Amino acid sequence: CAPRQVYGYTF.

V gene TRBV29-1 combines with J gene TRBJ1-1; the match to TRBD1 covers 7 bases. CDR1 is SQVTM, CDR2 ANQGSEA, per germline. Trimming removed 5 bases from V and 2 bases from J; junction bases left unmatched: 5. The CDR3 spans 13 residues. In DNA, the CDR3 is TGCAGCGTTACTGGACAGGCTAACACTGAAGCTTTCTTT. It translates to CSVTGQANTEAFF.

In this sample, this clone turned up a few times. J is TRBJ1-4 and V is TRBV9; D might be TRBD1 (6 bases). Trimming pared 0 bases from V and 7 bases from J, leaving 10 bases between. Germline-derived CDR1 and CDR2 are SGDLS and YYNGEE. The CDR3 consists of 14 residues. The CDR3 sequence: CASSVGQVGEKLFF. CDR3 bases: TGTGCCAGCAGCGTAGGACAGGTCGGTGAAAAACTGTTTTTT.

The gene calls are TRBV13 and TRBJ2-7; 7 bases agree with TRBD1. J gave up 3 bases and V 4 bases, and 3 bases lay outside the gene matches. Germline assignment: CDR1 PRHDT and CDR2 FYEKMQ (reference sequence). This CDR3 contains 13 residues. This CDR3 is CASSSGQNYEQYF. As DNA, the CDR3 is TGTGCCAGCAGCTCGGGACAGAACTACGAGCAGTACTTC. Combining the CDR3 with reference TRBV13 and TRBJ2-7 gives the whole variable domain AAGVIQSPRHLIKEKRETATLKCYPIPRHDTVYWYQQGPGQDPQFLISFYEKMQSDKGSIPDRFSAQQFSDYHSELNMSSLELGDSALYFCASSSGQNYEQYFGPGTRLTVT.

The J gene is TRBJ2-1, the V gene TRBV5-1; 11 positions match TRBD2. J was trimmed by 7 bases and V by 2 bases; bases with no gene match: 8. There are 16 residues in the CDR3. Germline CDR1 and CDR2: SGHRS and YFSETQ. The CDR3 loop reads CASSLLLAGGPNEQFF. The CDR3 nucleotides read TGCGCCAGCAGCTTATTGCTAGCGGGGGGCCCGAATGAGCAGTTCTTC.

V usage is TRBV5-6 and J usage is TRBJ1-3, with D perhaps matching TRBD1 (5 bases). Germline V gene data show CDR1 as SGHDT and CDR2 as YYEEEE. This CDR3 region has 15 residues. V lost 2 bases, J lost 2 bases, and 11 bases lay in between. The DNA of the CDR3 is TGTGCCAGCAGCTTAAGGGGCCTTCCTGGAAACACCATATATTTT. It specifies CASSLRGLPGNTIYF.

The rearrangement joins TRBV29-1 to TRBJ1-1; weak D call: TRBD1 (6 bases). V was cut by 5 bases and J by 4 bases, with 11 bases left in between. The germline V gene encodes CDR1 SQVTM and CDR2 ANQGSEA. The CDR3 sequence is 12 residues long. CDR3: CSVFLGGTEAFF. The CDR3 DNA sequence: TGCAGCGTTTTCCTAGGGGGCACTGAAGCTTTCTTT.

The chain is built from TRBV29-1 and TRBJ1-6, with 7 bases aligning to TRBD1. CDR3 length: 13 amino acids. Germline assignment: CDR1 SQVTM and CDR2 ANQGSEA. V dropped 7 bases and J dropped 7; count of bases not matched to a gene: 7. CDR3 amino acids: CSARWDSNSPLHF. The CDR3 region has the DNA TGCAGCGCCAGATGGGACAGCAATTCACCCCTCCACTTT.

The chain joins TRBV6-5 to TRBJ1-2; a weak D match, TRBD1 (5 bases). With 1 base removed from V and 4 bases from J, the gap between germline ends came to 10 bases. CDR1 MNHEY and CDR2 SVGAGI come from the germline V gene. The CDR3 consists of 14 residues. CDR3 residues: CASSYLQAPYGYTF. CDR3 DNA sequence: TGTGCCAGCAGTTACTTACAGGCCCCCTATGGCTACACCTTC.

The chain carries TRBV15 and TRBJ2-2; 7 nucleotides align to TRBD1. Trimming took 5 bases from V and 4 from J; bases not matched to a gene: 7. Germline CDR1 is LNHNV and CDR2 is YYDKDF (reference sequence). CDR3 length: 15 amino acids. CDR3 DNA: TGTGCCACCAGCTCTCAAAGGACAGGCACCGGGGAGCTGTTTTTT. Protein sequence: CATSSQRTGTGELFF.

The J gene is TRBJ1-2, the V gene TRBV15, with TRBD1 as a possible D gene (6 bases). Trimming left V 5 bases short and J 4 bases short, with 14 bases between. The CDR3 totals 14 residues. The germline gives CDR1 LNHNV, CDR2 YYDKDF (reference sequence). CDR3 loop: CATSSLRTAYGYTF. The DNA for the CDR3 is TGTGCCACCAGCTCGCTCCGGACAGCCTATGGCTACACCTTC.

The CDR3 region is CASSARGDWNEKLFF. The CDR3 DNA follows: TGCGCCAGCAGCGCGCGCGGGGACTGGAATGAAAAACTGTTTTTT. V is TRBV4-1 and J is TRBJ1-4; D is possibly TRBD1 (5 bases). The CDR3 sequence is 15 residues long. In germline, CDR1 is MGHRA, CDR2 YSYEKL. V gave up 5 bases and J gave up 5 bases, with 15 bases separating them.

J is TRBJ2-5 and V is TRBV28; 10 nucleotides match TRBD2. J was trimmed by 2 bases and V by 5 bases; bases with no gene match: 5. The CDR3 has 15 residues. Germline V gene data show CDR1 as MDHEN and CDR2 as SYDVKM. The CDR3 here is CASSPASGGQETQYF. DNA of the CDR3: TGTGCCAGCAGTCCAGCTAGCGGGGGACAAGAGACCCAGTACTTC.

This chain uses TRBV11-2 with TRBJ2-7; 7 bases are a match to TRBD1. The CDR3 consists of 16 residues. From germline, CDR1 is SGHAT and CDR2 FQNNGV. V lost 5 bases to trimming and J lost 2 bases; unmatched junction nucleotides: 12. This chain's CDR3 is CASSNRPRGQAYEQYF. The CDR3 DNA is TGTGCCAGCAGCAACCGACCCAGAGGACAGGCCTACGAGCAGTACTTC.

This clone was seen a handful of times. This chain links TRBV6-5 with TRBJ2-6; D unclear. V was cut by 4 bases and J by 2 bases, with 6 bases left in between. Germline CDR1 reads MNHEY; CDR2 reads SVGAGI. This CDR3 contains 14 residues. CDR3 loop: CASSSRAGANVLTF. The CDR3 nucleotides read TGTGCCAGCAGTTCTAGAGCTGGGGCCAACGTCCTGACTTTC.

The CDR3 protein is CASSLTGQAVLEQFF. The CDR3 DNA sequence: TGTGCCAGCAGCTTGACGGGACAGGCCGTTTTAGAGCAGTTCTTC. The chain employs TRBV5-5 and TRBJ2-1; 8 positions agree with TRBD1. J lost 10 bases, V lost 1 base, and 10 bases had no gene match. The CDR3 has 15 amino acids. Germline lookup yields CDR1 SGHKS and CDR2 YYEKEE (reference sequence).

This rearrangement joins TRBV5-1 to TRBJ1-3, with D possibly matching TRBD1 (5 bases). CDR3 length equals 15 residues. Germline CDR1 and CDR2: SGHRS and YFSETQ. Trimming removed 4 bases at V and 0 bases at J, with 11 bases between. This chain's CDR3 is CASSAGGFSGNTIYF. CDR3 nucleotides: TGCGCCAGCAGCGCCGGGGGGTTCTCTGGAAACACCATATATTTT. The variable domain in full, with the rest retrieved from reference TRBV5-1 and TRBJ1-3, is KAGVTQTPRYLIKTRGQQVTLSCSPISGHRSVSWYQQTPGQGLQFLFEYFSETQRNKGNFPGRFSGRQFSNSRSEMNVSTLELGDSALYLCASSAGGFSGNTIYFGEGSWLTVV.

The V and J genes are TRBV6-6 and TRBJ2-1, with TRBD2 as a possible D gene (6 bases). The CDR3 has 13 residues. The germline gives CDR1 MNHNY, CDR2 SVGAGI (reference sequence). The V end lost 2 bases, the J end lost 5 bases, and 7 bases lay between the germline ends. The CDR3 nucleotides read TGTGCCAGCAGTTACGGAGGGGACAATGAGCAGTTCTTC. Protein: CASSYGGDNEQFF.

The J gene is TRBJ1-1, the V gene TRBV11-1, with 8 bases that match TRBD1. The CDR3 is 14 residues long. CDR1 SGHAT and CDR2 FQDESV come from the germline V gene (reference sequence). Trimming removed 0 bases from V and 10 bases from J; junction bases left unmatched: 7. In DNA, the CDR3 is TGTGCCAGCAGCTTAGCCGGACAGGGCCTCGGAGCTTTCTTT. As protein: CASSLAGQGLGAFF.

This rearrangement joins TRBV18 to TRBJ2-1; TRBD2 might be the D (5 bases). V dropped 2 bases and J dropped 8 bases, with 10 bases sitting between them. In germline, CDR1 is KGHSH, CDR2 LQKENI. This CDR3 is built from 13 residues. CDR3 in amino acids: CASSPGSSYEQFF. CDR3 bases: TGTGCCAGCTCACCAGGGAGTAGTTATGAGCAGTTCTTC. Looking up the rest from reference TRBV18 and TRBJ2-1 gives the full variable domain: NAGVMQNPRHLVRRRGQEARLRCSPMKGHSHVYWYRQLPEEGLKFMVYLQKENIIDESGMPKERFSAEFPKEGPSILRIQQVVRGDSAAYFCASSPGSSYEQFFGPGTRLTVL.

This clone was seen a few times. The chain combines TRBV10-1 with TRBJ1-1, with 8 bases identical to TRBD1. The CDR3 has 13 residues. Per the germline V gene, CDR1 is WNHNN and CDR2 is SYGVQD (reference sequence). The V segment lost 7 bases and the J segment 7 bases; nucleotides outside the gene matches: 8. The CDR3 loop is CASMTGQGVEAFF. The CDR3 DNA is TGCGCCAGCATGACCGGACAGGGCGTTGAAGCTTTCTTT.

The chain couples TRBV18 to TRBJ2-7, with D tentatively TRBD1 (5 bases). The CDR3 length is 13 residues. Trimming left V 6 bases short and J 4 bases short, with 13 bases between. Germline loops: CDR1 KGHSH, CDR2 LQKENI. The CDR3 reads CASSPLDIYEQYF. The CDR3 region has the DNA TGTGCCAGCTCGCCTTTGGACATTTACGAGCAGTACTTC.